This T cell receptor beta chain was sequenced during a study of cytomegalovirus exposure and HLA in healthy donors. The CDR3 sequence is 12 residues long. V shed 5 bases and J shed 0 bases, with 4 bases lying between them. The germline V gene encodes CDR1 SGHVS and CDR2 FQNEAQ. The study's findings and limits: Immune exposure information comprised only CMV serostatus. Most TCR sequences showed up rarely, but some public TCRs showed up in many donors. A later analysis showed TCR association rates differing by HLA locus, peaking at DRB1 and lowest at HLA-C.

On this clone: Its antigen is not identified.

The PCR employed 60 Vbeta primers together with 13 Jbeta primers. Produced via immunoSEQ multiplex PCR; TCRdb's table is partial and in-frame only. The sample contains under 200,000 clones, around three quarters of which appear only once. The chain combines TRBV7-8 with TRBJ1-2, with D hard to call. The sequenced sample was PBMCs. The TCR originated in a man younger than 45 in good health and CMV-seronegative. The CDR3 bases are TGTGCCAGCAGCCCAGCTAACTATGGCTACACCTTC. As protein: CASSPANYGYTF.